This T cell receptor (beta chain) is from a study of T cell changes during pregnancy in multiple sclerosis. TCRdb's copy holds only in-frame clones and misses some; the assay was immunoSEQ multiplex PCR. Of fewer than 95,000 clones in the sample, almost 95% were seen once. Germline CDR1 MDHEN, CDR2 SYDVKM. Trimming removed 3 bases from V and 2 bases from J, with 8 bases in between. This CDR3 region has 13 residues. The chain is built from TRBV28 and TRBJ2-7, with D perhaps TRBD1 (6 bases). Sequences were derived from peripheral blood, sampled in the third trimester of pregnancy. This TCR was sampled from a female donor with multiple sclerosis, enrolled in a pregnancy study. CDR3 region: CASSLGHPYEQYF. CDR3 in DNA: TGTGCCAGCAGTTTGGGACACCCCTACGAGCAGTACTTC.